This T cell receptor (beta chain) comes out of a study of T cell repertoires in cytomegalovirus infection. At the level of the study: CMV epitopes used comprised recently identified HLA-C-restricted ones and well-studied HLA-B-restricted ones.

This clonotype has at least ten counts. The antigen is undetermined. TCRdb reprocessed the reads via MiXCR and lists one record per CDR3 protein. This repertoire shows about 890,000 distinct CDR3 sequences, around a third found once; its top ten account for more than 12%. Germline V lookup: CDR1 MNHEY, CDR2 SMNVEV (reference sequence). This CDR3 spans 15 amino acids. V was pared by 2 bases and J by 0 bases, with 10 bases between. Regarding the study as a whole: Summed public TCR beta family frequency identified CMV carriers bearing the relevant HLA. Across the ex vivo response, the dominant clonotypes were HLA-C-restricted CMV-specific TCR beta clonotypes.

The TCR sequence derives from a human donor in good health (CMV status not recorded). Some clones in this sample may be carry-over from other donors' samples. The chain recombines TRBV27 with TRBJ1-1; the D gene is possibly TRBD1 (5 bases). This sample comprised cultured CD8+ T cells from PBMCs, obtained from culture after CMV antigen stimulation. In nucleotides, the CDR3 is TGTGCCAGCAGTTTAGCCGCAGGGCTGAACACTGAAGCTTTCTTT. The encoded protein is CASSLAAGLNTEAFF.